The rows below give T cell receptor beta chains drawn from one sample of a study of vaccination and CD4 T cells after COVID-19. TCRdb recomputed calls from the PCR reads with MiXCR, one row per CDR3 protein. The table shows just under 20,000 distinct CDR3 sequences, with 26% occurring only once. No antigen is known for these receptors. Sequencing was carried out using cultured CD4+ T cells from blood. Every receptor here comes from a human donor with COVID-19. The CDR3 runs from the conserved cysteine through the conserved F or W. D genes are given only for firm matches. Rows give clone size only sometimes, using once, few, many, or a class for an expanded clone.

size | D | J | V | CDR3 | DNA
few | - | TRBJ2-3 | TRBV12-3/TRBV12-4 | CASSLKLRGTDTQYF | TGTGCCAGCAGTTTAAAGTTGAGGGGCACAGATACGCAGTATTTT
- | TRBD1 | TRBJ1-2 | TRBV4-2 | CASSQEGQGANGYTF | TGTGCCAGCAGCCAAGAGGGCCAGGGGGCGAATGGCTACACCTTC
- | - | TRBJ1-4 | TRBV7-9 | CASSFDWTANEKLFF | TGTGCCAGCAGCTTTGATTGGACAGCTAATGAAAAACTGTTTTTT
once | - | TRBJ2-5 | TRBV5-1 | CASSEGLGETQYF | TGCGCCAGCAGCGAGGGCCTTGGGGAGACCCAGTACTTC
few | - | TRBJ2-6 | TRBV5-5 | CASSLSPDNGANVLTF | TGTGCCAGCAGCTTGTCGCCCGATAATGGGGCCAACGTCCTGACTTTC
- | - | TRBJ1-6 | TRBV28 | CASRDMGSPLHF | TGTGCCAGCAGGGATATGGGTTCACCCCTCCACTTT
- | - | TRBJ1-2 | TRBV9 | CASSDPTHRQFSYGYTF | TGTGCCAGCAGCGACCCCACCCACCGACAGTTTTCCTATGGCTACACCTTC
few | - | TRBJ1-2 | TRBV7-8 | CASSSGLGYGYTF | TGTGCCAGCAGCTCGGGACTCGGCTATGGCTACACCTTC
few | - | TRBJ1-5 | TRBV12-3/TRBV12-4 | CASSSGLRGRQPQHF | TGTGCCAGCAGCTCGGGACTTCGAGGACGGCAGCCCCAGCATTTT
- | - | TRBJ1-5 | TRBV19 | CASSIGDRNRYSNQPQHF | TGTGCCAGTAGTATAGGTGACAGGAACCGTTATAGCAATCAGCCCCAGCATTTT
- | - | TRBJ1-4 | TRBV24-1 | CATSDPGGDEKLFF | TGTGCCACCAGTGATCCTGGGGGAGATGAAAAACTGTTTTTT
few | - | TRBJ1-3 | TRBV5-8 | CASSFQGSGNTIYF | TGTGCCAGCAGCTTCCAAGGCTCTGGAAACACCATATATTTT
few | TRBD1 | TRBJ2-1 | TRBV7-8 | CASSGRDSYNEQFF | TGTGCCAGCAGCGGCCGGGACAGCTACAATGAGCAGTTCTTC
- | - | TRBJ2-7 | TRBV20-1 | CSASKDDRHYEQYF | TGCAGTGCTAGCAAGGACGACAGGCACTACGAGCAGTACTTC
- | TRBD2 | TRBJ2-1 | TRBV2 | CASSGSGGLSGEQFF | TGTGCCAGCAGTGGTTCGGGGGGGCTGTCAGGTGAGCAGTTCTTC
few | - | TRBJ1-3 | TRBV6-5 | CASSFIDRNGNTIYF | TGTGCCAGCAGTTTCATCGACAGAAATGGAAACACCATATATTTT
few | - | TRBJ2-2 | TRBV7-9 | CASSFRGVSNTGELFF | TGTGCCAGCAGCTTTAGGGGCGTATCGAACACCGGGGAGCTGTTTTTT
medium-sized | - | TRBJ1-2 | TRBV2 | CASSEARSSYGYTF | TGTGCCAGCAGTGAAGCGAGGTCTTCCTATGGCTACACCTTC
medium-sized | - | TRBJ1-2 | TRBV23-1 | CASSWDGFPINYGYTF | TGCGCCAGCAGTTGGGACGGATTCCCGATTAACTATGGCTACACCTTC
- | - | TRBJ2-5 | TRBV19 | CASSRGKETQYF | TGTGCCAGTAGTAGAGGAAAAGAGACCCAGTACTTC
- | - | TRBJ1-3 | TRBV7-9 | CASSLEQGIYF | TGTGCCAGCAGCTTAGAGCAGGGAATATATTTT
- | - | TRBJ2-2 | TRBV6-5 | CASSYSTPGLRTVDGELFF | TGTGCCAGCAGTTACTCCACCCCAGGACTACGGACCGTCGACGGGGAGCTGTTTTTT
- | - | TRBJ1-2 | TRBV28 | CASSLRTDMGYTF | TGTGCCAGCAGTTTAAGGACAGATATGGGCTACACCTTC
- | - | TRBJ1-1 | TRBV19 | CASSIEWARTEAFF | TGTGCCAGTAGTATTGAGTGGGCCCGGACTGAAGCTTTCTTT
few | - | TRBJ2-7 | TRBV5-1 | CASSTTGGVPYEQYF | TGCGCCAGCAGCACAACAGGGGGGGTCCCCTACGAGCAGTACTTC
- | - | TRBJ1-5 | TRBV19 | CASSKTAKDQPQHF | TGTGCCAGTAGTAAAACCGCTAAAGATCAGCCCCAGCATTTT
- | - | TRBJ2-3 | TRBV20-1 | CSARTSSAYTDTQYF | TGCAGTGCTAGAACTAGCAGCGCCTACACAGATACGCAGTATTTT
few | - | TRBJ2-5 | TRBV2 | CASREDGAKVLETQYF | TGTGCCAGCAGGGAGGACGGGGCGAAGGTGCTAGAGACCCAGTACTTC
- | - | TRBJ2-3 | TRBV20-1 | CSARRGQTSTDTQYF | TGCAGTGCTCGCCGGGGGCAGACTAGCACAGATACGCAGTATTTT
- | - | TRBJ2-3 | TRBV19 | CASSMGTGGSTDTQYF | TGTGCCAGTAGTATGGGTACTGGGGGCAGCACAGATACGCAGTATTTT
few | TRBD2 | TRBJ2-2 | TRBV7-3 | CASSPKGGIINTGELFF | TGTGCCAGCAGCCCGAAGGGAGGGATAATCAACACCGGGGAGCTGTTTTTT
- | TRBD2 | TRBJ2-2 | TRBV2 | CASTSRPSGGGTGELFF | TGTGCCAGCACCTCCCGGCCCAGCGGGGGAGGCACCGGGGAGCTGTTTTTT
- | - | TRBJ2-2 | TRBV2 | CASSRPGTYEGELFF | TGTGCCAGCAGTCGACCCGGGACCTACGAGGGGGAGCTGTTTTTT
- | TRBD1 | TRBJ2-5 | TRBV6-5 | CASSSTGYQETQYF | TGTGCCAGCAGTTCGACAGGGTACCAAGAGACCCAGTACTTC
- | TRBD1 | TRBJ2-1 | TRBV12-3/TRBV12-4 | CASSHRGNEQFF | TGTGCCAGCAGTCACAGGGGGAATGAGCAGTTCTTC
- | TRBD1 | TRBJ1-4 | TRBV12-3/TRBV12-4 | CASRGTGVSEKLFF | TGTGCCAGCAGAGGAACAGGGGTTAGTGAAAAACTGTTTTTT
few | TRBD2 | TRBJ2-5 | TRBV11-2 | CASSLERPSLGGGTQYF | TGTGCCAGCAGCTTAGAGCGGCCTAGCCTTGGGGGGGGGACCCAGTACTTC
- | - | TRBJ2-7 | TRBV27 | CASTLHGGRDEQYF | TGTGCCAGCACTTTACATGGAGGCAGAGACGAGCAGTACTTC
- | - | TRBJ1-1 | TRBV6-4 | CASSRAGGNTEAFF | TGTGCCAGCAGTCGGGCGGGGGGAAACACTGAAGCTTTCTTT
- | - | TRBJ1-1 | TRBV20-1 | CSARGIGGAFF | TGCAGTGCTAGAGGTATTGGGGGAGCTTTCTTT
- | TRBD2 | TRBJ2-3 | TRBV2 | CASSEASGGVDTQYF | TGTGCCAGCAGTGAAGCTAGCGGGGGGGTAGATACGCAGTATTTT
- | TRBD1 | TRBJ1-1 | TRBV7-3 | CASSLEGTVNTEAFF | TGTGCCAGCAGCTTGGAGGGGACAGTGAACACTGAAGCTTTCTTT
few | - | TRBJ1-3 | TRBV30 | CAGSGLLGGNTIYF | TGTGCCGGATCGGGACTTTTGGGGGGAAACACCATATATTTT
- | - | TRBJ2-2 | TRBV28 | CASSPPGVNTGELFF | TGTGCCAGCAGTCCACCAGGGGTCAACACCGGGGAGCTGTTTTTT
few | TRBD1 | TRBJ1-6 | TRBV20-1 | CSARIPGQNNSPLHF | TGCAGTGCTAGAATACCGGGACAGAATAATTCACCCCTCCACTTT
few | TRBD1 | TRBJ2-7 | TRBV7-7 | CASSLGTGAYEQYF | TGTGCTAGCAGCCTCGGGACAGGGGCCTACGAGCAGTACTTC
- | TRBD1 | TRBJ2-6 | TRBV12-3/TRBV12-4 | CASRLVRDSDVLTF | TGTGCCAGCAGACTAGTCCGGGACAGCGACGTCCTGACTTTC
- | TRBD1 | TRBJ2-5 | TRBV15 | CATSRDSGQGEETQYF | TGTGCCACCAGCAGAGATTCGGGACAGGGGGAAGAGACCCAGTACTTC
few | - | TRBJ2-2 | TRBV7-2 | CASSLGQGSTGELFF | TGTGCCAGCAGCTTAGGGCAGGGGTCCACCGGGGAGCTGTTTTTT
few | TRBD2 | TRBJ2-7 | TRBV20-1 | CSASRGGPSDEQYF | TGCAGTGCTAGCCGCGGGGGGCCCTCAGACGAGCAGTACTTC